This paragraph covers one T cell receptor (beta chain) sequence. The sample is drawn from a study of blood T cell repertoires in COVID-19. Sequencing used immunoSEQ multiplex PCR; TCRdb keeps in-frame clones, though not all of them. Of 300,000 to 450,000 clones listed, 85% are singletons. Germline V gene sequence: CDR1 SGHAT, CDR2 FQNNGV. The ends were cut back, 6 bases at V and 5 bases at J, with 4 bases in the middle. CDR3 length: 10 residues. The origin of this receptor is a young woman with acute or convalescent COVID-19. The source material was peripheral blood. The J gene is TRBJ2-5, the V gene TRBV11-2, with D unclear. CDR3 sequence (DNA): TGTGCCAGCAGTTCGGAGACCCAGTACTTC. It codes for CASSSETQYF.